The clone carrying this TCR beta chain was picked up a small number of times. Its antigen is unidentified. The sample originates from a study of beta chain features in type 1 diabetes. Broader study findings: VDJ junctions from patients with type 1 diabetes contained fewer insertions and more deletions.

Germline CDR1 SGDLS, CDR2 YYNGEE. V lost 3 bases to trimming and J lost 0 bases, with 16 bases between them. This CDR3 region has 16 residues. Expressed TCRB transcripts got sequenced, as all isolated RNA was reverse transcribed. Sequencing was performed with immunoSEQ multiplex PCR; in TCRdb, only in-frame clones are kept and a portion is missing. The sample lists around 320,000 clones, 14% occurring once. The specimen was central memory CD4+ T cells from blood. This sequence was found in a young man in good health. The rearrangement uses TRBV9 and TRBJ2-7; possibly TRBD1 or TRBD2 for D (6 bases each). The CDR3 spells CASSASGGPLSYEQYF. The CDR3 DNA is TGTGCCAGCAGCGCATCCGGGGGCCCTCTCTCCTACGAGCAGTACTTC.